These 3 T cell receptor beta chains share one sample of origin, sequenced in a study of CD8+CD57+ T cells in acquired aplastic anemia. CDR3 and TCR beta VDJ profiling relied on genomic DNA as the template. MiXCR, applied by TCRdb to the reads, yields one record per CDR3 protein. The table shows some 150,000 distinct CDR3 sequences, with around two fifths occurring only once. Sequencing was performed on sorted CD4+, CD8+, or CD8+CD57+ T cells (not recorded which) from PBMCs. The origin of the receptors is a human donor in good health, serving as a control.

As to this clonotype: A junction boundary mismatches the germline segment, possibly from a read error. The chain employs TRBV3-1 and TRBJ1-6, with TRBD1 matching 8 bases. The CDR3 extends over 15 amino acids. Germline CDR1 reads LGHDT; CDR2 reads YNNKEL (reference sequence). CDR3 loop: CACSPSPTGASPLHF. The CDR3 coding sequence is TGTGCCTGCAGCCCAAGCCCGACAGGGGCCTCACCCCTCCACTTT.

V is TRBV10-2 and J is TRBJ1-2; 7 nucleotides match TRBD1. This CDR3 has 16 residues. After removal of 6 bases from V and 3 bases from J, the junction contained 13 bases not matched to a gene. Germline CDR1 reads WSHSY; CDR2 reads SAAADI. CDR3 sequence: CASRPGQRARYYGYTF. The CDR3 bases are TGCGCCAGCAGGCCGGGACAGCGCGCGCGATACTATGGCTACACCTTC.

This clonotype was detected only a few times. The DNA for the CDR3 is TGTGCCAGCAGACTCCTTGAGGCTGGAAGCGAAAAACTGTTTTTT. Translated, it gives CASRLLEAGSEKLFF. The V gene is TRBV27, the J gene TRBJ1-4, with D unresolved. The CDR3 contains 15 residues. Germline CDR1 reads MNHEY; CDR2 reads SMNVEV (reference sequence). V gave up 6 bases and J gave up 8 bases, with 19 bases separating them.